This T cell receptor (beta chain) is drawn from a study of T cell repertoires and HLA-DP antigens. Across the study: In vitro CD4+ alloreactivity was against HeLa-presented HLA-DP. DNA input averaged about 200 ng in sorted CD137+CD4+ and around 1,100 ng in pre-culture CD4+.

A word on this clone: Its matching antigen is unknown.

Each pre-culture CD4+ sample aimed for approximately 200,000 T cell genomes at deep resolution. Using immunoSEQ multiplex PCR, the repertoire was profiled, and TCRdb retains in-frame clones only, with some absent. The data show over 60,000 clones, around 80% seen once. CDR1 and CDR2 from the germline V gene are SNHLY and FYNNEI. This CDR3 is 16 amino acids long. V was clipped by 2 bases and J by 4 bases; unmatched bases: 11. The chain carries TRBV2 and TRBJ2-7; 7 bases match TRBD2. This receptor was identified in a man aged 55 to 70 in good health and CMV-seronegative. The sample taken for sequencing was CD4+ T cells from PBMCs. The CDR3 region is CASSELGPSGGYEQYF. CDR3 bases: TGTGCCAGCAGTGAATTGGGCCCTTCGGGGGGTTACGAGCAGTACTTC.